Included here is one T cell receptor (beta chain) sequence, with context. The data originate from a study of blood T cell repertoires in COVID-19. Looking at the study overall: The study drew acute and convalescent COVID-19 samples from the United States, Italy and Spain. T cells, B-cell-depleted T cells, or PBMCs provided the cDNA or gDNA that served as material.

This CDR3 has 15 residues. Losses at the gene ends were 3 bases for V and 5 bases for J; bases not matched to a gene: 9. CDR1 SEHNR and CDR2 FQNEAQ come from the germline V gene (reference sequence). Under the authors' procedure: Estimated nucleated cell counts came from reference gene primer amplification. Assay: immunoSEQ multiplex PCR; the TCRdb copy retains only in-frame clones and omits some. The DNA was the basis for D and trimming; V, J and clone size are from that table. The table records some 300,000 clones, 88% of them present only once. The chain couples TRBV7-9 to TRBJ2-7; 8 nucleotides align to TRBD1. The sequencing input was peripheral blood. This clonotype was obtained from a woman aged 30 to 39 who had recovered from COVID-19. CDR3 protein: CASSFPLDRVNEQYF. DNA for the CDR3: TGTGCCAGCAGCTTTCCCTTGGACAGGGTAAACGAGCAGTACTTC. The variable domain in full, with the rest retrieved from reference TRBV7-9 and TRBJ2-7, is DTGVSQNPRHKITKRGQNVTFRCDPISEHNRLYWYRQTLGQGPEFLTYFQNEAQLEKSRLLSDRFSAERPKGSFSTLEIQRTEQGDSAMYLCASSFPLDRVNEQYFGPGTRLTVT.